The clone carrying this T cell receptor beta chain occurred a few times. Its cognate antigen is unknown. Germline loops: CDR1 SGHTA, CDR2 FQGTGA. The CDR3 contains 17 residues. Losses at the gene ends were 2 bases for V and 6 bases for J; bases not matched to a gene: 11. This entry comes from a study of T cells after yellow fever vaccination. General study results and limits: Booster samples showed a return of most primary-vaccination clones (roughly 95% CD4, around 85% CD8).

The TCR cDNA carried a universal primer site and UMIs from 5'RACE template switching. TCRdb re-called the 5' RACE reads with MiXCR, one entry per CDR3 protein. The table shows hundreds of thousands of distinct CDR3 sequences, with approximately 21% occurring only once. This sample comprised PBMCs, obtained 15 days after the yellow fever booster vaccination. The sequence was collected from a man aged 25 to 45 who received the YFV17D yellow fever vaccine. V and J are TRBV7-3 and TRBJ2-1, with 9 bases matching TRBD1. The CDR3 loop reads CASSLQQGAKSGNEQFF. The DNA of the CDR3 is TGTGCCAGCAGCTTACAACAGGGGGCGAAATCAGGCAATGAGCAGTTCTTC.